This T cell receptor beta chain was captured by sequencing in a study of CD8 T cells in Susac syndrome. Study-wide results and caveats: The study conceded that its TCR sequencing and HLA analysis involved relatively few individuals.

RNA amounts of about 0.45 to 1 ug underwent reverse transcription with random hexamers. Amplification of TCR beta CDR3 was carried out by immunoSEQ multiplex PCR, which covered 54 Vbeta and 13 Jbeta segments. Via MiXCR, TCRdb re-called the immunoSEQ multiplex PCR reads, giving one row per CDR3 protein. Among 250,000 to 300,000 distinct CDR3 sequences listed, roughly 85% were seen once. Points on this clonotype: The antigen is unknown.

TCR beta sequencing was performed on blood CD8+ and CD4+ T cells. Treatment-naive patients with stable or active relapsing-remitting disease served as multiple sclerosis controls. Germline assignment: CDR1 SQVTM and CDR2 ANQGSEA. V was trimmed by 6 bases and J by 0 bases, leaving 14 bases between them. The CDR3 consists of 14 residues. The sample taken for sequencing was CD8+ T cells from PBMCs. This receptor was obtained from a human donor with multiple sclerosis. This chain links TRBV29-1 with TRBJ1-1; no reliable D call. DNA of the CDR3: TGCAGCGTGATGTGGCAGCTTATGAACACTGAAGCTTTCTTT. Translated, it gives CSVMWQLMNTEAFF.